This T cell receptor beta chain is drawn from a study of T cells after yellow fever vaccination. The CDR3 is 15 amino acids. J was trimmed by 5 bases and V by 3 bases; bases with no gene match: 7. CDR1 MNHEY and CDR2 SVGAGI come from the germline V gene. This clonotype was detected many times. TCRdb re-called the 5' RACE reads through MiXCR, storing one row per CDR3 protein. The sample gives 90,000 to 130,000 distinct CDR3 sequences, around 8.6% of which show up once; 25% is in the top ten. Sample: CD8+ T cells sorted from PBMCs, taken 45 days after the yellow fever booster vaccination. The receptor comes from a man aged 25 to 40 who received the YFV17D yellow fever vaccine. The V gene is TRBV6-5, the J gene TRBJ1-5; TRBD1 matches 7 bases. The DNA for the CDR3 is TGTGCCAGCAGTTATCTAGGGGGCGATGATCAGCCCCAGCATTTT. Residues: CASSYLGGDDQPQHF.